Listed here are 17 T cell receptor beta chains from one sample, sequenced in a study of T cells after yellow fever vaccination. One entry per CDR3 protein results from TCRdb running MiXCR on the 5' RACE reads. The sample gives hundreds of thousands of distinct CDR3 sequences, about 13% of which show up once; over 11% is in the top ten. This specimen consisted of PBMCs, obtained on the day of the yellow fever booster vaccination. The receptors here all came from a man aged 25-45 years who received the YFV17D yellow fever vaccine.

This clonotype was seen only a few times. This chain joins TRBV3-1 and TRBJ2-3; 9 bases fit TRBD2. The junction had 8 bases not matched to a gene; V was cut back by 4 bases and J by 6 bases. The CDR3 extends over 15 amino acids. CDR1 LGHDT and CDR2 YNNKEL come from the germline V gene (reference sequence). CDR3 nucleotide sequence: TGTGCCAGCAGCCCGTTAGCGGGAGTCCAGGATACGCAGTATTTT. Protein product: CASSPLAGVQDTQYF.

This sequence joins TRBV6-2 or TRBV6-3 and TRBJ2-3; D is unclear. CDR1 and CDR2 from the germline V gene are MNHEY and SVGEGT. Between the trimmed V and J ends, which lost 6 bases and 2 bases, there was a span of 6 bases. CDR3 length equals 12 residues. The CDR3 DNA follows: TGTGCCAGCAGGCGGTACACAGATACGCAGTATTTT. Protein product: CASRRYTDTQYF.

The chain recombines TRBV2 with TRBJ2-2; D is undetermined. This CDR3 has 15 residues. V lost 3 bases, J lost 4 bases, and 12 bases lay in between. Germline CDR1 and CDR2: SNHLY and FYNNEI. The CDR3 DNA reads as TGTGCCAGCAGTGAGGTTCCGGCGAGCACCGGGGAGCTGTTTTTT. This translates into CASSEVPASTGELFF.

The chain is built from TRBV9 and TRBJ2-7; D is uncertain. This CDR3 contains 13 residues. CDR1 is SGDLS, CDR2 YYNGEE, per germline. Trimming took off 3 bases at V and 7 bases at J, with 14 bases between the two ends. CDR3 residues: CASSAGPLLEQYF. In nucleotides, the CDR3 is TGTGCCAGCAGCGCCGGGCCGCTACTTGAGCAGTACTTC.

The genes are TRBV20-1 and TRBJ2-5, with D tentatively TRBD1 (5 bases). Germline V lookup: CDR1 DFQATT, CDR2 SNEGSKA (reference sequence). The V and J ends lost 3 bases and 7 bases respectively, with 12 bases between them. The CDR3 has 12 amino acids. The CDR3 loop reads CSASSGMSTQYF. The CDR3 DNA reads as TGCAGTGCTAGCTCAGGGATGTCGACCCAGTACTTC.

The table lists this clonotype with a few counts. The chain combines TRBV6-2 or TRBV6-3 with TRBJ2-7, with TRBD2 matching 14 bases. There are 17 residues in the CDR3. The ends lost 6 bases at V and 6 bases at J; junction bases unmatched: 13. The germline V gene encodes CDR1 MNHEY and CDR2 SVGEGT. The chain's CDR3 is CASSLYGGLAGAGEQYF. The DNA of the CDR3 is TGTGCCAGCAGCCTTTACGGGGGACTAGCGGGAGCAGGCGAGCAGTACTTC.

The chain joins TRBV10-3 to TRBJ2-4, with TRBD2 identical over 7 bases. The CDR3 has 18 amino acids. CDR1 and CDR2 (germline): ENHRY, SYGVKD. CDR3 DNA: TGTTCTACCACTACCCTGGGAGGGACTCACGGAGCCAAAAACATTCAGTACTTC. Translating it yields CSTTTLGGTHGAKNIQYF.

The rearrangement uses TRBV5-4 and TRBJ2-1; D possibly matches TRBD1 or TRBD2 (5 bases each). Germline V gene data show CDR1 as SGHNT and CDR2 as YYREEE (reference sequence). This CDR3 has 14 amino acids. With 1 base removed from V and 10 bases from J, the gap between germline ends came to 15 bases. CDR3 bases: TGTGCCAGCAGCTTGTCCGGGACCGGCGGGGAGCAGTTCTTC. Its protein product is CASSLSGTGGEQFF.

This clonotype was recorded at least ten times. This chain links TRBV7-2 with TRBJ2-4; TRBD1 is a possible D gene (6 bases). The germline V and J ends were trimmed by 1 base and 13 bases, with 20 bases remaining between them. Looked up from germline, CDR1 is SGHTA and CDR2 is FQGNSA. CDR3 length: 15 amino acids. The chain's CDR3 is CASSLGIFGTSGQYF. The CDR3 DNA follows: TGTGCCAGCAGCTTAGGGATTTTCGGGACAAGCGGACAGTACTTC.

The chain has TRBV5-4 and TRBJ1-2; D gene uncertain. V gave up 8 bases and J gave up 1 base, with 12 bases separating them. CDR3 length: 13 residues. Germline V gives CDR1 SGHNT, CDR2 YYREEE (reference sequence). The CDR3 coding sequence is TGTGCCAGTCATGGACGTTATAACTATGGCTACACCTTC. This codes for CASHGRYNYGYTF.

This clonotype was observed a few times. The chain is built from TRBV7-8 and TRBJ2-2; the D call may be TRBD1 or TRBD2 (5 bases each). The CDR3 is made up of 13 amino acids. V gave up 5 bases and J gave up 7 bases, with 11 bases separating them. In germline, CDR1 is SGHVS, CDR2 FQNEAQ. In nucleotides, the CDR3 is TGTGCCAGCAGCGGCAGGGAGAACGGGGAGCTGTTTTTT. Translation gives CASSGRENGELFF.

This clonotype was picked up a small number of times. This sequence joins TRBV4-3 and TRBJ2-7, with 9 positions matching TRBD1. Germline trimming cut 1 base from V and 0 bases from J; bases unmatched to any gene: 4. CDR1 LGHNA and CDR2 YSLEER come from the germline V gene. This CDR3 has 16 residues. The CDR3 loop reads CASSQGGQGHSYEQYF. The CDR3 region has the DNA TGCGCCAGCAGCCAAGGGGGACAGGGACACTCCTACGAGCAGTACTTC.

This clonotype has only one observation. The rearrangement links TRBV20-1 to TRBJ2-7, with 9 nucleotides matching TRBD1. Germline CDR1 is DFQATT and CDR2 is SNEGSKA (reference sequence). The CDR3 is 12 residues long. In nucleotides, the CDR3 is TGCAGGGCGGGACAGGGACCCTACGAGCAGTACTTC. Translation gives CRAGQGPYEQYF.

The rearrangement uses TRBV6-5 and TRBJ1-1; possibly TRBD1 for D (6 bases). The CDR3 totals 15 residues. Between the trimmed V and J ends, which lost 2 bases and 4 bases, there was a span of 14 bases. Germline V lookup: CDR1 MNHEY, CDR2 SVGAGI. CDR3 DNA: TGTGCCAGCAGTTACGAACAGGCCAGGGGCACTGAAGCTTTCTTT. It translates to CASSYEQARGTEAFF.

The chain links TRBV13 to TRBJ1-1; no clear D gene. Trimming stripped 5 bases from V and 4 bases from J, with 17 bases between. CDR3 length: 15 residues. Germline lookup yields CDR1 PRHDT and CDR2 FYEKMQ (reference sequence). DNA for the CDR3: TGTGCCAGCAGCGATGGTGAGATTCACCTCACTGAAGCTTTCTTT. Translated, it gives CASSDGEIHLTEAFF.

The genes are TRBV28 and TRBJ2-3; the match to TRBD2 covers 8 bases. J gave up 1 base and V 6 bases, and 6 bases lay outside the gene matches. CDR1 is MDHEN and CDR2 is SYDVKM in the germline V gene. This CDR3 spans 15 amino acids. Here the CDR3 reads CASRGLAVGTDTQYF. CDR3 sequence (DNA): TGTGCCAGCAGAGGACTAGCTGTGGGCACAGATACGCAGTATTTT.

Only a few counts were recorded for this clonotype. The chain joins TRBV6-2 or TRBV6-3 to TRBJ2-7, with 7 bases identical to TRBD2. CDR3 length equals 15 residues. With 6 bases clipped from V and 0 bases from J, the junction kept 8 bases outside the gene matches. Germline CDR1 reads MNHEY; CDR2 reads SVGEGT. The CDR3 nucleotides read TGTGCCAGCAGCCCACTCGGGGGGAGCTCCTACGAGCAGTACTTC. Protein product: CASSPLGGSSYEQYF.